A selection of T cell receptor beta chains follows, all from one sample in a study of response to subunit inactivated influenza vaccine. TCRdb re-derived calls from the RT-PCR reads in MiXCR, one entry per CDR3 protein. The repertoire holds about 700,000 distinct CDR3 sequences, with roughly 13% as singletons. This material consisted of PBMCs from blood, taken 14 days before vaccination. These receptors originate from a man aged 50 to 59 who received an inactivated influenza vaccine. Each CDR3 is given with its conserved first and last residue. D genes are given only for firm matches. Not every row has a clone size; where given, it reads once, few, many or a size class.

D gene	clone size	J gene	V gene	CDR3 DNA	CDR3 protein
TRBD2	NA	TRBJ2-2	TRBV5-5	TGTGCCAGCAGCCAGACTAGCGGGAGGATCTTGGTTTTT	CASSQTSGRILVF
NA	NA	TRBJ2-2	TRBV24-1	TGTGCCACCAGTGATCCAGGACTATCAAACACCGGGGAGCTGTTTTTT	CATSDPGLSNTGELFF
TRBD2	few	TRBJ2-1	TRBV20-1	TGCAGTGCTACTTCTACTAGCGGGAGGATCAATGAGCAGTTCTTC	CSATSTSGRINEQFF
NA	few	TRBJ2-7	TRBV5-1	TGCGCCAGCAGCTTGTTTCGGACGCCGGAGGCTCACGAGCAGTACTTC	CASSLFRTPEAHEQYF
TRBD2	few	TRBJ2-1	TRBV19	TGTGCCAGTAGTATTGAGTTAGCGGGATACAATGAGCAGTTCTTC	CASSIELAGYNEQFF
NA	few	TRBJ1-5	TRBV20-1	TGCAGTGCCCAGACCGACCAACGCAATCAGCCCCAGCATTTT	CSAQTDQRNQPQHF
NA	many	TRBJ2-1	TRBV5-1	TGCGCCAGCAGCTCGAGACAGCGGGCCAGCTCCTACAATGAGCAGTTCTTC	CASSSRQRASSYNEQFF
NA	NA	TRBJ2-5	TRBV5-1	TGCGCCAGCAGCATCGCGGGACAGTCCGTGGAGACCCAGTACTTC	CASSIAGQSVETQYF
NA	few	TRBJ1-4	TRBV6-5	TGTGCCAGCAGTTACTCTATTTATGAAAAACTGTTTTTT	CASSYSIYEKLFF
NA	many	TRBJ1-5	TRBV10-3	TGTGCCATCAGTGATGGAAGCAATCAGCCCCAGCATTTT	CAISDGSNQPQHF
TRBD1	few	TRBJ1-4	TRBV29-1	TGCAGCGTTGCGTGGCAGGGGGGTGAAAAACTGTTTTTT	CSVAWQGGEKLFF
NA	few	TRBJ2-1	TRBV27	TGTGCCAGCAGTTATCCGGGGACTGGTTACAATGAGCAGTTCTTC	CASSYPGTGYNEQFF
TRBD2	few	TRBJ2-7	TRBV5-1	TGCGCCAGTGGGACCGGGACTAGGACCTACGAGCAGTACTTC	CASGTGTRTYEQYF
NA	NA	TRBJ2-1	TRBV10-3	TGTGCCATCAGTGAGGGCTCAAACAATGAGCAGTTCTTC	CAISEGSNNEQFF
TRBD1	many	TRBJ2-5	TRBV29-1	TGCAGCGTCGCCACCGGGACAGGACAAGAGACCCAGTACTTC	CSVATGTGQETQYF
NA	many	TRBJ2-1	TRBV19	TGTGCCAGTACCGAGGGGGTGTGGGAGTACAATGAGCAGTTCTTC	CASTEGVWEYNEQFF
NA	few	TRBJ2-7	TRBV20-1	TGCAGTGCTAGAGATTCGAAGGGTTCCTACGAGCAGTACTTC	CSARDSKGSYEQYF
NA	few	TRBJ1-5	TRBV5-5	TGTGCCAGCAGCTCGCGGGGGTCTTTAAGCAATCAGCCCCAGCATTTT	CASSSRGSLSNQPQHF
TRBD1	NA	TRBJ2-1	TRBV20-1	TGCAGTGCTCGTCCCGGGACAGGGGCCTACAATGAGCAGTTCTTC	CSARPGTGAYNEQFF
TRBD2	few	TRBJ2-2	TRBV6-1	TGTGCCAGCAGAATAGCGGGATTGAACACCGGGGAGCTGTTTTTT	CASRIAGLNTGELFF
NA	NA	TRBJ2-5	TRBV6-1	TGTGCCAGCAGAAATCGGGGGACTTACCAAGAGACCCAGTACTTC	CASRNRGTYQETQYF
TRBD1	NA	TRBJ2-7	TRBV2	TGTGCCAGCAGTGAAACTGCAGGGGGTTCCTACGAGCAGTACTTC	CASSETAGGSYEQYF
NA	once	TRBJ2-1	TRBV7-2	TGTGCCAGCAGCTTAGCCGCTAGTATGGGTAATGAGCAGTTCTTC	CASSLAASMGNEQFF
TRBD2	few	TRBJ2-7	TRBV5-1	TGCGCCAGCAGCACCTATAGCGGGGACTCCTACGAGCAGTACTTC	CASSTYSGDSYEQYF
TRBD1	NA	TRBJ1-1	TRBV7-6	TGTGCCAGCAGTTCCCGGGACAGCCTAGAAGCTTTCTTT	CASSSRDSLEAFF
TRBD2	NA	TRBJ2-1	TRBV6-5	TGTGCCAGCAGTTACTCCAGTCTAGCGGGGGGTCAGAGTGAGCAGTTCTTC	CASSYSSLAGGQSEQFF
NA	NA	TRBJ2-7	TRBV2	TGTGCCAGCAGTGAAGCGGTAGGGGGCTACGAGCAGTACTTC	CASSEAVGGYEQYF
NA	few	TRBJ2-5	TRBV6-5	TGTGCCAGCAGTTATTTCGTGGACTACCAAGAGACCCAGTACTTC	CASSYFVDYQETQYF
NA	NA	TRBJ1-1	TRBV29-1	TGCAGCGGTGGCCACGGCGAATCGAACACTGAAGCTTTCTTT	CSGGHGESNTEAFF
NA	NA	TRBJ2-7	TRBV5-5	TGTGCCAGCAGCCCCACGACAAATGCCGAGCAGTACTTC	CASSPTTNAEQYF
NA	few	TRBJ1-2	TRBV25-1	TGTGCCAGCAGTGAGCCCGGGCTGGCGGGCTACACCTTC	CASSEPGLAGYTF
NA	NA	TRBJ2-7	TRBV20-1	TGCAGTGCGGGACTCCCCGCTATAGAGCAGTACTTC	CSAGLPAIEQYF
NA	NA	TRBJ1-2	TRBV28	TGTGCCAGCAGCCGACCGGCAGGTTCGGCCACGAACTATGGCTACACCTTC	CASSRPAGSATNYGYTF
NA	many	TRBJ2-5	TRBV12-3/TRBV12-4	TGTGCCAGCAGTTTGAGTGGGGAAGAGACCCAGTACTTC	CASSLSGEETQYF
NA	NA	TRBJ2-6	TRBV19	TGTGCCAATGAGGGGTGCCACCCAAATAGCTCTGGGGCCAACGTCCTGACTTTC	CANEGCHPNSSGANVLTF
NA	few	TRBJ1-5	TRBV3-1	TGTGCCAGCAGCCAAGGGGGTCCCGTCACAGGGAATCAGCCCCAGCATTTT	CASSQGGPVTGNQPQHF
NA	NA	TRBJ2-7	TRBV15	TGTGCCACCAGCAGAGAGGGTCACGAGCAGTACTTC	CATSREGHEQYF
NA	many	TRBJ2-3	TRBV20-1	TGCAGTGCTAGAGATTCCACAGGGAAGCCCGATACGCAGTATTTT	CSARDSTGKPDTQYF
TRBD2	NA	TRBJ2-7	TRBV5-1	TGCGCCAGCAGCGCTGGGACTAGCGGGAAATACGAGCAGTACTTC	CASSAGTSGKYEQYF
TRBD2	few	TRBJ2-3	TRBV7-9	TGTGCCAGCAGAGGGACTAGCGGGGGTGCAGATACGCAGTATTTT	CASRGTSGGADTQYF
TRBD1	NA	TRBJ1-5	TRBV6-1	TGTGCCAGCAGTGAATACAGGGGTGGCAATCAGCCCCAGCATTTT	CASSEYRGGNQPQHF
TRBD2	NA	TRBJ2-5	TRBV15	TGTGCCACGGGGCGGGGGCAAGAGACCCAGTACTTC	CATGRGQETQYF
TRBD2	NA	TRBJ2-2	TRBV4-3	TGCGCCAGCAGCCAAGGAAGAGCGGGAGATGGCGGGGAGCTGTTTTTT	CASSQGRAGDGGELFF
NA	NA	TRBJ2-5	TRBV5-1	TGCGCCAGCAGCCCGGCGGGGCAAGGGGAGACCCAGTACTTC	CASSPAGQGETQYF
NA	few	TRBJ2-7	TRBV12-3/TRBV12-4	TGTGCCAGCAGTTTAGGGGCGGATCCCCCTCAGCAGTACTTC	CASSLGADPPQQYF
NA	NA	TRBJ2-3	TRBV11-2	TGTGCCAGCACAACTGGGGCAGATACGCAGTATTTT	CASTTGADTQYF
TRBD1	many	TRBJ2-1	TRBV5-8	TGTGCCAGCAGCTTGAGGGGGACAGGGGCCATGAATGAGCAGTTCTTC	CASSLRGTGAMNEQFF
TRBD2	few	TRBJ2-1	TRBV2	TGTGCCAGCTCTACTAGCGGGGGTTACAATGAGCAGTTCTTC	CASSTSGGYNEQFF
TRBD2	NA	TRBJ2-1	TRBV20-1	TGCAGTGCTAGAGGGACTAGCGGTTACTACAATGAGCAGTTCTTC	CSARGTSGYYNEQFF
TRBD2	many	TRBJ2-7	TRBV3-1	TGTGCCAGCAGGTATCCTCTAGCGGGCCCCTACGAGCAGTACTTC	CASRYPLAGPYEQYF
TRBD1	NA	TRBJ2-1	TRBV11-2	TGTGCCAGCAGCTTAGACAGGGGGTCTAATGAGCAGTTCTTC	CASSLDRGSNEQFF
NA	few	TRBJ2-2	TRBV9	TGTGCCAGCAGCGTACTGGGCGGGGACGGCGCCGGGGAGCTGTTTTTT	CASSVLGGDGAGELFF
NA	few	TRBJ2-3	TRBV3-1	TGTGCCAGCAGCCAAGATTGGGGTTTGACGCAGTATTTT	CASSQDWGLTQYF